This TCR beta chain was identified during a study of identical twins. This clonotype was seen a handful of times. Its antigen is not known. Compared with germline, one end of the junction differs, possibly owing to a read error. TCRdb re-called the 5' RACE reads through MiXCR, storing one row per CDR3 protein. The sample lists some 1,600,000 distinct CDR3 sequences; around 29% were seen once. Germline CDR1 is SQVTM and CDR2 is ANQGSEA. The CDR3 has 14 amino acids. Findings and limits, study-wide: Excess low generation probability was seen in twin-shared out-of-frame alpha sequences. Cord blood's abundant beta clonotypes had fewer insertions, unlike memory repertoires. Excess sharing by twins proved weaker in beta out-of-frame sequences.

The sample comprised cord blood. The sequence was obtained from a newborn girl in good health. The rearrangement links TRBV29-1 to TRBJ2-1; 11 bases align to TRBD2. The CDR3 bases are TGCAGCGTAGCGGGACTAGCGGTCTACAGTGAGCAGTTCTTC. Amino acid sequence: CSVAGLAVYSEQFF.